This TCR beta chain was captured by sequencing in a study of radiotherapy plus CTLA-4 blockade in lung cancer. Sequencing was performed with immunoSEQ multiplex PCR; in TCRdb, only in-frame clones are kept and a portion is missing. The sample has about 45,000 clones, more than 60% seen once; the top ten hold approximately 17%. The CDR3 runs 14 residues. CDR1 KGHSH and CDR2 LQKENI come from the germline V gene. The sequence was obtained from a human donor with non-small cell lung cancer who had a partial response to radiotherapy plus ipilimumab. The rearrangement joins TRBV18 to TRBJ2-5; the match to TRBD1 covers 8 bases. The end of the DNA fits TRBJ2-7 better, so the J call may be wrong. Here the sequenced sample was peripheral blood, taken from a patient treated with radiotherapy plus ipilimumab. In DNA, the CDR3 is TGTGCCAGCTCACCACCGGGACAGGACTACGAGCAGTACTTC. It yields the protein CASSPPGQDYEQYF.